This is a list of T cell receptor beta chains from one sample in a study of blood T cell repertoires in COVID-19. Produced via immunoSEQ multiplex PCR; TCRdb's table is partial and in-frame only. Of tens of thousands of clones in the sample, more than 75% are singletons; the top ten hold 5% to 6.5%. Sequenced sample: peripheral blood. These TCRs come from a human donor in a cohort sampled during active COVID-19. CDR3s include the opening cysteine and the closing phenylalanine or tryptophan. A D gene is named only where the DNA matches it firmly. Expanded clones are given a class, and other clones once, few, many or no size at all.

j_call d_call v_call clone_size cdr3_aa cdr3_nt
TRBJ1-2 . TRBV5-6 . CASSPGGRISYGYTF TGTGCCAGCAGCCCCGGGGGACGGATTTCCTATGGCTACACCTTC
TRBJ2-5 . TRBV9 once CASSAGSIRTQYF TGTGCCAGCAGCGCCGGGAGTATCCGCACCCAGTACTTC
TRBJ1-5 . TRBV19 . CASSQLVSNQPQHF TGTGCCAGTAGTCAACTAGTTAGCAATCAGCCCCAGCATTTT
TRBJ1-2 TRBD1 TRBV7-3 . CASSLSGPTGLGGYTF TGTGCCAGCAGCTTAAGCGGGCCGACAGGGTTGGGCGGCTACACCTTC
TRBJ1-4 TRBD1 TRBV5-1 once CASSLGDRLNEKLFF TGCGCCAGCAGCTTGGGGGACAGGCTTAATGAAAAACTGTTTTTT
TRBJ2-3 TRBD2 TRBV6-2/TRBV6-3 . CASSYDRTGRLAGSDTQYF TGTGCCAGCAGTTACGACCGGACTGGACGGCTAGCGGGGTCAGATACGCAGTATTTT
TRBJ2-5 TRBD1 TRBV7-3 . CASGRGQGETQYF TGTGCCAGCGGCCGAGGACAGGGGGAGACCCAGTACTTC
TRBJ2-7 . TRBV28 large CASSPDSYEQYF TGTGCCAGCAGTCCGGACAGCTACGAGCAGTACTTC
TRBJ1-2 . TRBV6-5 . CASSYSIRNYGYTF TGTGCCAGCAGTTACTCTATCAGGAACTATGGCTACACCTTC
TRBJ1-1 TRBD1 TRBV10-3 . CAIRGTGSTEAFF TGTGCCATCAGGGGGACAGGGAGCACTGAAGCTTTCTTT
TRBJ1-1 TRBD1 TRBV5-6 . CASSFTGRGTEAFF TGTGCCAGCAGCTTTACAGGCAGGGGGACTGAAGCTTTCTTT
TRBJ1-1 . TRBV4-1 . CASSRSGEAFF TGCGCCAGCAGCCGATCGGGTGAAGCTTTCTTT
TRBJ2-1 TRBD1 TRBV24-1 . CATSEAGQGQFF TGTGCCACCAGTGAAGCGGGACAGGGGCAGTTCTTC
TRBJ2-5 TRBD1 TRBV3-1/TRBV3-2 . CASSQAGTGGLGETQYF TGTGCCAGCAGCCAAGCTGGGACAGGGGGTTTAGGAGAGACCCAGTACTTC
TRBJ1-2 TRBD1 TRBV6-5 . CASSRGTGSFYGYTF TGTGCCAGCAGTAGGGGGACAGGGAGCTTTTATGGCTACACCTTC
TRBJ2-3 TRBD2 TRBV7-2 . CASSLAGGSTDTQYF TGTGCCAGCAGCCTAGCGGGGGGGAGCACAGATACGCAGTATTTT
TRBJ2-3 . TRBV9 . CASSVVGSGSDTQYF TGTGCCAGCAGCGTAGTAGGATCGGGATCAGATACGCAGTATTTT
TRBJ1-2 . TRBV15 once CATSRDPGQYLPNGYTF TGTGCCACCAGCAGAGATCCCGGACAGTACCTTCCTAATGGCTACACCTTC
TRBJ1-2 TRBD1 TRBV30 few CAWSQRDSYGYTF TGTGCCTGGAGCCAACGGGACAGCTATGGCTACACCTTC
TRBJ1-6 . TRBV7-3 . CASSLNGNSPLHF TGTGCCAGCAGCTTAAACGGGAATTCACCCCTCCACTTT
TRBJ1-5 . TRBV6-1 . CASSEATGPNQPQHF TGTGCCAGCAGTGAAGCAACAGGGCCCAATCAGCCCCAGCATTTT
TRBJ1-1 . TRBV4-3 few CASSQDRDTEAFF TGCGCCAGCAGCCAAGACAGGGACACTGAAGCTTTCTTT
TRBJ1-6 TRBD1 TRBV27 . CASSSETGLHSPLHF TGTGCCAGCAGTTCCGAGACAGGGTTGCATTCACCCCTCCACTTT
TRBJ2-7 TRBD1 TRBV7-2 . CASSTPGQGTKEQYF TGTGCCAGCAGCACTCCGGGACAGGGAACGAAAGAGCAGTACTTC
TRBJ2-3 TRBD1 TRBV5-6 . CASSSSPTGGIIDTQYF TGTGCCAGCAGCTCCTCCCCGACAGGGGGCATTATAGATACGCAGTATTTT
TRBJ1-6 TRBD1 TRBV5-6 . CASSFGTAYSYNSPLHF TGTGCCAGCAGCTTCGGGACAGCGTACTCCTATAATTCACCCCTCCACTTT
TRBJ2-7 . TRBV7-9 few CASSPQASSYEQYF TGTGCCAGCAGCCCACAGGCGAGCTCCTACGAGCAGTACTTC
TRBJ2-1 TRBD2 TRBV4-2 . CASSQELGLAGDGSFF TGTGCCAGCAGCCAAGAATTAGGACTAGCGGGCGACGGATCGTTCTTC
TRBJ1-2 . TRBV4-3 . CASSQDPYRSPSYGYTF TGCGCCAGCAGCCAAGATCCCTACAGGTCACCAAGCTATGGCTACACCTTC
TRBJ1-5 TRBD1 TRBV27 . CASSAREGAEQPQHF TGTGCCAGCAGTGCCCGGGAGGGGGCTGAACAGCCCCAGCATTTT
TRBJ2-7 TRBD1 TRBV7-9 . CASSRPGQGAYEQYF TGTGCCAGCAGCCGACCGGGACAGGGTGCGTACGAGCAGTACTTC
TRBJ2-3 TRBD2 TRBV6-4 . CASSASGGADTQYF TGTGCCAGCAGTGCTAGCGGGGGGGCAGATACGCAGTATTTT
TRBJ2-1 TRBD2 TRBV7-3 . CASSLGVAGIYNEQFF TGTGCCAGCAGCTTAGGGGTAGCGGGGATATACAATGAGCAGTTCTTC
TRBJ1-6 . TRBV11-1 . CASSPAAKYNSPLHF TGTGCCAGCAGCCCGGCGGCCAAATATAATTCACCCCTCCACTTT
TRBJ1-1 . TRBV5-1 . CASNLRGGTEAFF TGCGCCAGCAACCTGAGGGGGGGCACTGAAGCTTTCTTT
TRBJ1-4 TRBD1 TRBV19 . CATSDRAGNEKLFF TGTGCCACATCAGACAGGGCTGGGAATGAAAAACTGTTTTTT
TRBJ2-7 . TRBV28 . CASSLGRSGGTYEQYF TGTGCCAGCAGTCTCGGCCGTTCAGGGGGGACCTACGAGCAGTACTTC
TRBJ2-3 TRBD2 TRBV19 once CASRTSGGHTSTDTQYF TGTGCCAGTAGGACTAGCGGGGGGCACACCAGCACAGATACGCAGTATTTT
TRBJ1-6 TRBD1 TRBV7-6 . CASSLLGQGNSPLHF TGTGCCAGCAGCTTACTCGGACAGGGTAATTCACCCCTCCACTTT
TRBJ1-1 TRBD1 TRBV12-3/TRBV12-4 . CASSLGTGRAFF TGTGCCAGCAGTTTAGGGACAGGGCGAGCTTTCTTT
TRBJ2-7 . TRBV5-4 . CASAAGAGWGEQYF TGTGCCAGCGCCGCGGGGGCGGGGTGGGGCGAGCAGTACTTC
TRBJ2-2 TRBD1 TRBV19 . CASRVRTGERTGELFF TGTGCCAGTAGGGTTCGGACAGGGGAGAGAACCGGGGAGCTGTTTTTT
TRBJ2-7 TRBD1 TRBV27 . CASSLRGQPPPHEQYF TGTGCCAGCAGTTTGAGGGGACAGCCCCCGCCCCACGAGCAGTACTTC
TRBJ2-1 TRBD2 TRBV6-2/TRBV6-3 once CASSMTSGVGEQFF TGTGCCAGCAGTATGACTAGCGGGGTAGGTGAGCAGTTCTTC
TRBJ1-2 TRBD1 TRBV11-2 . CASSSGTVYGYTF TGTGCCAGCAGCTCCGGGACAGTCTATGGCTACACCTTC
TRBJ2-7 . TRBV12-5 . CASGLFPPSQGIFHEQYF TGTGCTAGTGGTTTGTTCCCCCCCTCACAGGGCATTTTCCACGAGCAGTACTTC
TRBJ2-7 . TRBV28 . CASSPPGVGNYEQYF TGTGCCAGCAGCCCACCAGGGGTGGGAAACTACGAGCAGTACTTC